This entry lists 16 T cell receptor beta chains sequenced from one sample in a study of T cell repertoires in cytomegalovirus infection. TCRdb reanalysed the reads using MiXCR and keeps one entry per CDR3 protein. The table shows 250,000 or so distinct CDR3 sequences, with 12% occurring only once. The sequenced sample consisted of PBMCs. These TCRs come from a human donor in good health (CMV status not recorded). Some clones in this sample may be carry-over from other donors' samples.

This clonotype was counted many times. The chain carries TRBV7-2 and TRBJ1-1, with D perhaps matching TRBD1 (6 bases). There are 16 residues in the CDR3. V lost 4 bases, J lost 0 bases, and 15 bases lay in between. In germline, CDR1 is SGHTA, CDR2 FQGNSA. The CDR3 here is CASSSLGGLMNTEAFF. The CDR3 coding sequence is TGTGCCAGCAGCTCCCTCGGGGGGCTGATGAACACTGAAGCTTTCTTT.

This clonotype was counted ten times or more. The chain combines TRBV7-2 with TRBJ1-2; TRBD1 agrees at 7 bases. V was pared by 5 bases and J by 2 bases, with 8 bases of the junction left unmatched. Germline lookup yields CDR1 SGHTA and CDR2 FQGNSA. CDR3 length: 15 amino acids. The CDR3 nucleotides read TGTGCCAGCAGCGGGACAGCCTTTAAAAACTATGGCTACACCTTC. Translation: CASSGTAFKNYGYTF.

J is TRBJ1-1 and V is TRBV3-1; the match to TRBD1 covers 9 bases. Looked up from germline, CDR1 is LGHDT and CDR2 is YNNKEL (reference sequence). CDR3 length equals 15 residues. V lost 6 bases to trimming and J lost 4 bases; unmatched junction nucleotides: 9. CDR3 residues: CASRPLPTGGTEAFF. In DNA, the CDR3 is TGTGCCAGCAGACCCCTCCCGACAGGGGGCACTGAAGCTTTCTTT.

This clonotype appeared many times. The chain is built from TRBV7-2 and TRBJ1-3; D gene unclear. Germline V gene data show CDR1 as SGHTA and CDR2 as FQGNSA. This CDR3 has 16 residues. V lost 6 bases and J 2 bases, leaving 17 bases between the germline ends. The CDR3 reads CASRIRAGPTGNTIYF. The CDR3 nucleotides are TGTGCCAGCAGAATCAGAGCAGGCCCCACTGGAAACACCATATATTTT.

The chain employs TRBV3-1 and TRBJ1-4; D is undetermined. The germline CDR1 and CDR2 sequences are LGHDT and YNNKEL (reference sequence). The CDR3 sequence is 15 residues long. V was shortened by 4 bases and J by 6 bases, with 15 bases between the two germline ends. The CDR3 nucleotides are TGTGCCAGCAGCCCTTCTGCGAGGGAGGATGAAAAACTGTTTTTT. Protein sequence: CASSPSAREDEKLFF.

This clonotype turned up a few times. The CDR3 spells CASSPSTYNEQFF. The CDR3 bases are TGTGCCAGCAGCCCCTCGACCTACAATGAGCAGTTCTTC. V gene TRBV3-1 combines with J gene TRBJ2-1; D remains ambiguous. This CDR3 contains 13 residues. The V and J ends lost 4 bases and 2 bases respectively, with 6 bases between them. Germline values: CDR1 LGHDT, CDR2 YNNKEL (reference sequence).

This clonotype has a handful of counts. The chain uses TRBV6-2 or TRBV6-3 and TRBJ1-5; 7 bases agree with TRBD1. There are 13 residues in the CDR3. Losses at the gene ends were 10 bases for V and 5 bases for J; bases not matched to a gene: 8. Germline values: CDR1 MNHEY, CDR2 SVGEGT. For the CDR3, the DNA is TGTGCCATCCGCCGGGACAGAGATCAGCCCCAGCATTTT. The encoded protein is CAIRRDRDQPQHF.

The V and J genes are TRBV29-1 and TRBJ1-2, with 8 bases fitting TRBD1. Trimming cost V 3 bases and J 2 bases; bases outside gene matches: 5. The germline V gene encodes CDR1 SQVTM and CDR2 ANQGSEA. This CDR3 spans 14 amino acids. Written as DNA, the CDR3 is TGCAGCGTTGACAGGGGGCAGATAAACTATGGCTACACCTTC. It codes for CSVDRGQINYGYTF.

This clonotype was recorded at least ten times. The chain links TRBV5-1 to TRBJ2-7, with 8 bases that match TRBD2. Trimming cost V 0 bases and J 5 bases; bases outside gene matches: 7. The germline CDR1 and CDR2 sequences are SGHRS and YFSETQ. The CDR3 covers 15 residues. Written as DNA, the CDR3 is TGCGCCAGCAGCTTGGAGGCGACTAGCGTCAACGAGCAGTACTTC. This sequence encodes CASSLEATSVNEQYF.

The sample holds a few counts of this clonotype. J is TRBJ2-3 and V is TRBV29-1; D is undetermined. V lost 7 bases, J lost 7 bases, and 9 bases lay in between. This CDR3 is 10 amino acids long. The V gene's germline CDR1 is SQVTM and CDR2 ANQGSEA. The CDR3 DNA reads as TGCAGCGGCCTCCGGAATACGCAGTATTTT. It codes for CSGLRNTQYF.

A few counts support this clonotype. The chain uses TRBV9 and TRBJ2-5; D possibly uses TRBD1 or TRBD2 (5 bases each). CDR3 size: 16 residues. V was clipped by 3 bases and J by 2 bases, with 17 bases between them. Germline V gene sequence: CDR1 SGDLS, CDR2 YYNGEE. The CDR3 loop is CASSERDGSQQETQYF. The DNA of the CDR3 is TGTGCCAGCAGCGAAAGGGACGGAAGTCAACAAGAGACCCAGTACTTC. The whole variable domain, remainder taken from reference TRBV9 and TRBJ2-5, is DSGVTQTPKHLITATGQRVTLRCSPRSGDLSVYWYQQSLDQGLQFLIQYYNGEERAKGNILERFSAQQFPDLHSELNLSSLELGDSALYFCASSERDGSQQETQYFGPGTRLLVL.

The chain employs TRBV7-2 and TRBJ2-3; D unresolved. This CDR3 comprises 15 residues. Trimming took 1 base from V and 0 from J, leaving 8 bases between them. CDR1 is SGHTA and CDR2 is FQGNSA in the germline V gene. The CDR3 protein is CASSLGPQSTDTQYF. The DNA for the CDR3 is TGTGCCAGCAGCTTAGGGCCCCAGAGCACAGATACGCAGTATTTT.

This clonotype turned up a few times. The chain uses TRBV19 and TRBJ2-7; a possible D gene is TRBD1 (6 bases). The germline V gene has CDR1 LNHDA and CDR2 SQIVND (reference sequence). V was pared by 3 bases and J by 7 bases, with 13 bases between. The CDR3 has 13 residues. CDR3 residues: CASSIGRGGEQYF. In DNA, the CDR3 is TGTGCCAGTAGTATCGGCAGGGGTGGGGAGCAGTACTTC.

This sequence joins TRBV18 and TRBJ2-3; D uncertain. The CDR3 sequence is 14 residues long. Trimming pared 5 bases from V and 0 bases from J, leaving 9 bases between. Germline CDR1 reads KGHSH; CDR2 reads LQKENI. The CDR3 is CASSDTSSTDTQYF. The CDR3 DNA follows: TGTGCCAGCTCAGACACCTCTAGCACAGATACGCAGTATTTT.

This clonotype was found a few times. The chain recombines TRBV7-2 with TRBJ2-7, with 8 bases aligning to TRBD2. Trimming removed 0 bases from V and 3 bases from J; junction bases left unmatched: 4. Germline V gene lookup returns CDR1 SGHTA and CDR2 FQGNSA. The CDR3 covers 15 residues. The DNA of the CDR3 is TGTGCCAGCAGCTTAGCGGCGGGGGGTGACTACGAGCAGTACTTC. It is translated as CASSLAAGGDYEQYF.

This clonotype has ten or more counts. The chain uses TRBV7-9 and TRBJ2-2; D is undetermined. Germline CDR1 reads SEHNR; CDR2 reads FQNEAQ (reference sequence). V was clipped by 4 bases and J by 9 bases, with 21 bases between them. The CDR3 contains 16 residues. CDR3 DNA sequence: TGTGCCAGCAGCTCCACTACCATCAACTCAAACCGGGAGCTGTTTTTT. Its protein product is CASSSTTINSNRELFF.